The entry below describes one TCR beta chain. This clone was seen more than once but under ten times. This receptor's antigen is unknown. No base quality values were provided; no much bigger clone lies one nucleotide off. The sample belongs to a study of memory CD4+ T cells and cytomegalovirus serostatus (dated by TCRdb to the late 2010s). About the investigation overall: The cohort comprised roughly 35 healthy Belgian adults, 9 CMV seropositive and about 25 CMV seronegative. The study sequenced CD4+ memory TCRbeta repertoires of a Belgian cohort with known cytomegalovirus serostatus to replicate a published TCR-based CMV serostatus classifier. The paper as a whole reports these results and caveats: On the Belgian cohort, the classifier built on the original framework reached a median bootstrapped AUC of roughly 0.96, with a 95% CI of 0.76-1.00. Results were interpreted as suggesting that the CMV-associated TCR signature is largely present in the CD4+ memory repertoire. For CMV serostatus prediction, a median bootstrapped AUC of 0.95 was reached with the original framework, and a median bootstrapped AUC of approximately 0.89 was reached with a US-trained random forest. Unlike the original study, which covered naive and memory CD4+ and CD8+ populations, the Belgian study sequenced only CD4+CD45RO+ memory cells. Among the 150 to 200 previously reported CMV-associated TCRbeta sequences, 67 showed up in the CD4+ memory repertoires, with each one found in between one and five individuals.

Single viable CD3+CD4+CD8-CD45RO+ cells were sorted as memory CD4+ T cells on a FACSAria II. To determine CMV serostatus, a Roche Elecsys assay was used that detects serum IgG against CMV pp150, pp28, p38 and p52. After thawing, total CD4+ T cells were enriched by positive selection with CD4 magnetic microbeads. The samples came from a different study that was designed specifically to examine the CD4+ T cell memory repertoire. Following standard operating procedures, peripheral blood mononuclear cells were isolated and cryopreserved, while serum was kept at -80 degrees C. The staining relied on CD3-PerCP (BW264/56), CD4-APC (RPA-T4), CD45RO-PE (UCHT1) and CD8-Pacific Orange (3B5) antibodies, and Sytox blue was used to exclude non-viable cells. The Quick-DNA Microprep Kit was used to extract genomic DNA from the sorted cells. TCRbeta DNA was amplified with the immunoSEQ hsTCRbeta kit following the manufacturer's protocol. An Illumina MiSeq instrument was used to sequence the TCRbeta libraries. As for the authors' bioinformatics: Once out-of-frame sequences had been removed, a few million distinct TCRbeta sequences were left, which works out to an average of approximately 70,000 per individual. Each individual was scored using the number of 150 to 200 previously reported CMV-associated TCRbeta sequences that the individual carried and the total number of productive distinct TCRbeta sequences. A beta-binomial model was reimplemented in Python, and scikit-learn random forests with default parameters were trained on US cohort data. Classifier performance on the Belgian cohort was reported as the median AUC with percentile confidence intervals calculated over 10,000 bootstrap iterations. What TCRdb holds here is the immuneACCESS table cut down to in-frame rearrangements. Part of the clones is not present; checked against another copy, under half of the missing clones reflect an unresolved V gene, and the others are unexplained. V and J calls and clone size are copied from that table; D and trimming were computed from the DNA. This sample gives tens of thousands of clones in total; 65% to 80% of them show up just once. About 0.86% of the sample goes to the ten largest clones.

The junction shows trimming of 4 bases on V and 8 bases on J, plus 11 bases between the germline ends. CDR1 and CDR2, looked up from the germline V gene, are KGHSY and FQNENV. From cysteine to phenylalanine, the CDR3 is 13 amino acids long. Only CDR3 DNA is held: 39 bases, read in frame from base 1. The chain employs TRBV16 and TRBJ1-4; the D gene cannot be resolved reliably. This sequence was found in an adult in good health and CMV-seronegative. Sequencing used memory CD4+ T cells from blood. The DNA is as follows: TGTGCCAGCAGCCCCGGCCAGAGGGAAAAACTGTTTTTT. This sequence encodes CASSPGQREKLFF.